The 30 T cell receptor beta chains presented below share a single source sample, sequenced in a study of beta chain features in type 1 diabetes. Overall study findings and caveats: Shortening that was moderate but significant affected the TCRB CDR3s of Type 1 diabetes patients in all four CD4+ subsets.

Antigens of these TCRs are unknown. All of the isolated RNA was reverse transcribed, so expressed TCRB transcripts were sequenced. Sequencing used immunoSEQ multiplex PCR; TCRdb keeps in-frame clones, though not all of them. The repertoire holds approximately 360,000 clones, with roughly an eighth as singletons. Sample: naive CD4+ T cells from blood. The source is a woman aged 18-29 years with type 1 diabetes.

V and J are TRBV7-2 and TRBJ2-5; D may be TRBD2 (6 bases). Germline CDR1 reads SGHTA; CDR2 reads FQGNSA. Trimming removed 1 base from V and 7 bases from J, with 10 bases in between. The CDR3 extends over 13 amino acids. The CDR3 sequence is CASSLDERVTQYF. The CDR3, as DNA: TGTGCCAGCAGCTTAGATGAGCGGGTGACCCAGTACTTC.

This clone was observed a few times. The genes are TRBV4-2 and TRBJ2-7, with D perhaps TRBD1 (5 bases). Germline CDR1 LGHNA, CDR2 YNFKEQ. The CDR3 loop spans 13 amino acids. Trimming shortened V by 0 bases and J by 12 bases, and 15 bases separated the two germline ends. CDR3 sequence reads: CASSQDGAFTRYF. CDR3 bases: TGTGCCAGCAGCCAAGATGGGGCCTTTACGCGGTACTTC.

J is TRBJ1-1 and V is TRBV7-9, with 10 bases fitting TRBD1. The germline V gene encodes CDR1 SEHNR and CDR2 FQNEAQ (reference sequence). The V gene end was trimmed by 5 bases and the J gene end by 4 bases; junction bases not matched to a gene: 4. The CDR3 is made up of 14 amino acids. Here the CDR3 reads CASSLRTGGTEAFF. As DNA, the CDR3 is TGTGCCAGCAGCCTGCGGACAGGGGGCACTGAAGCTTTCTTT.

This clone was picked up a small number of times. The chain uses TRBV30 and TRBJ2-5, with 10 nucleotides matching TRBD2. Germline CDR1 reads GTSNPN; CDR2 reads SVGIG (reference sequence). Trimming removed 1 base from V and 7 bases from J; junction bases left unmatched: 9. The CDR3 extends over 15 amino acids. CDR3 amino acids: CAWSALAGVLGTQYF. The CDR3 DNA follows: TGTGCCTGGAGTGCGCTAGCGGGAGTACTAGGGACCCAGTACTTC.

This clone has only a few counts. The CDR3 DNA follows: TGCGCCAGCAGCCCCGGACAGGGCACCCCTTTCGAGCAGTACTTC. This codes for CASSPGQGTPFEQYF. The chain recombines TRBV5-1 with TRBJ2-7; TRBD1 agrees at 8 bases. J gave up 6 bases and V 4 bases, and 12 bases lay outside the gene matches. Germline CDR1 is SGHRS and CDR2 is YFSETQ. This CDR3 is 15 amino acids long.

This clone appeared a few times. V and J are TRBV7-9 and TRBJ2-7, with 7 positions matching TRBD1. This CDR3 has 14 amino acids. The germline V gene has CDR1 SEHNR and CDR2 FQNEAQ (reference sequence). Trimming at V came to 8 bases and at J to 2 bases, leaving 9 bases not matched to a gene. The CDR3, as DNA: TGTGCCAGCGAAGCAGCAGGGACAGCCTACGAGCAGTACTTC. It encodes CASEAAGTAYEQYF.

In its sample, this clone was seen a few times. The gene calls are TRBV11-2 and TRBJ1-2; D perhaps matches TRBD1 (6 bases). Germline V lookup: CDR1 SGHAT, CDR2 FQNNGV. The germline V and J ends were trimmed by 5 bases and 3 bases, with 10 bases remaining between them. This CDR3 region has 13 residues. CDR3 in amino acids: CASSTGQHYGYTF. The CDR3 DNA reads TGTGCCAGCAGCACTGGACAGCACTATGGCTACACCTTC.

This clone was picked up a small number of times. The sample holds other DNA sequences that translate to the same CDR3. This chain links TRBV9 with TRBJ2-5, with 12 bases identical to TRBD2. V lost 0 bases and J lost 2; bases outside the gene matches: 2. This CDR3 has 16 amino acids. Germline CDR1 SGDLS, CDR2 YYNGEE. The CDR3 bases are TGTGCCAGCAGCGTAGGGACTAGCGGGATACAAGAGACCCAGTACTTC. It is translated as CASSVGTSGIQETQYF.

V is TRBV6-1 and J is TRBJ2-3, with 11 nucleotides matching TRBD2. Trimming at V came to 6 bases and at J to 3 bases, leaving 14 bases not matched to a gene. The CDR3 length is 18 residues. The germline V gene has CDR1 MNHNS and CDR2 SASEGT. CDR3 loop: CASRERESSGRRTDTQYF. The CDR3 nucleotides read TGTGCCAGCAGGGAAAGGGAGTCTAGCGGGAGGAGGACAGATACGCAGTATTTT.

This clone was counted only a few times. This rearrangement joins TRBV6-5 to TRBJ1-2; no definite D call. The V end lost 5 bases, the J end lost 7 bases, and 14 bases lay between the germline ends. Germline lookup yields CDR1 MNHEY and CDR2 SVGAGI. The CDR3 spans 13 residues. CDR3: CASSARLGGGYTF. CDR3 DNA sequence: TGTGCCAGCAGTGCGCGCCTTGGTGGTGGCTACACCTTC.

V usage is TRBV6-5 and J usage is TRBJ1-4; D is ambiguous. The CDR3 has 14 amino acids. Trimming took 2 bases from V and 8 from J, leaving 12 bases between them. Germline V gives CDR1 MNHEY, CDR2 SVGAGI. This CDR3 reads CASSYGDAGEKLFF. The CDR3 DNA reads as TGTGCCAGCAGTTACGGCGACGCCGGGGAAAAACTGTTTTTT.

The J gene is TRBJ2-3, the V gene TRBV29-1; possibly TRBD2 for D (6 bases). The V gene's germline CDR1 is SQVTM and CDR2 ANQGSEA. Trimming removed 7 bases from V and 2 bases from J, with 13 bases in between. The CDR3 has 13 amino acids. The CDR3 reads CSARRAYTDTQYF. CDR3 bases: TGCAGCGCCCGGAGGGCCTACACAGATACGCAGTATTTT.

The rearrangement joins TRBV9 to TRBJ1-5; D not resolved. Trimming removed 1 base from V and 0 bases from J, with 5 bases in between. CDR1 is SGDLS and CDR2 is YYNGEE in the germline V gene. The CDR3 sequence is 14 residues long. CDR3 bases: TGTGCCAGCAGCGTACAGGATAGCAATCAGCCCCAGCATTTT. Residues: CASSVQDSNQPQHF.

About this clone itself: The same CDR3 is also encoded by other DNA sequences in this sample. The CDR3 is CASSPDKNYGYTF. The DNA for the CDR3 is TGTGCCAGCAGCCCGGACAAAAACTATGGCTACACCTTC. V usage is TRBV7-2 and J usage is TRBJ1-2; D is possibly TRBD1 (5 bases). The V and J ends lost 5 bases and 2 bases respectively, with 9 bases between them. CDR3 size: 13 residues. Germline V gives CDR1 SGHTA, CDR2 FQGNSA. The complete variable domain, with remaining parts taken from reference TRBV7-2 and TRBJ1-2, reads GAGVSQSPSNKVTEKGKDVELRCDPISGHTALYWYRQSLGQGLEFLIYFQGNSAPDKSGLPSDRFSAERTGGSVSTLTIQRTQQEDSAVYLCASSPDKNYGYTFGSGTRLTVV.

Only a few counts were recorded for this clone. The chain links TRBV10-3 to TRBJ2-7, with 7 positions matching TRBD2. After removal of 4 bases from V and 2 bases from J, the junction contained 2 bases not matched to a gene. Germline V gives CDR1 ENHRY, CDR2 SYGVKD. The CDR3 runs 13 residues. CDR3 amino acids: CAISAGLAYEQYF. In nucleotides, the CDR3 is TGTGCCATCAGTGCTGGACTAGCCTACGAGCAGTACTTC.

This sequence joins TRBV5-1 and TRBJ1-2, with 10 bases matching TRBD1. The CDR3 covers 17 residues. Germline V lookup: CDR1 SGHRS, CDR2 YFSETQ. The trim removed 0 bases at V and 0 bases at J, leaving 5 bases unmatched. CDR3 in DNA: TGCGCCAGCAGCTTGGTTCCCGGGACAGGGGCTAACTATGGCTACACCTTC. It translates to CASSLVPGTGANYGYTF.

This clone was detected only a few times. The V gene is TRBV5-1, the J gene TRBJ2-7; maybe TRBD2 (6 bases). V was pared by 0 bases and J by 0 bases, with 10 bases between. Germline V gives CDR1 SGHRS, CDR2 YFSETQ. There are 15 residues in the CDR3. The chain's CDR3 is CASSLGRGSSYEQYF. CDR3 DNA: TGCGCCAGCAGCTTGGGGCGGGGAAGCTCCTACGAGCAGTACTTC.

The genes are TRBV5-6 and TRBJ2-5; tentatively, D is TRBD2 (5 bases). Germline V gene sequence: CDR1 SGHDT, CDR2 YYEEEE. This CDR3 contains 13 residues. Trimming cost V 4 bases and J 2 bases, with 9 bases left between them. CDR3 DNA: TGTGCCAGCAGCAGCCGGGGACAAGAGACCCAGTACTTC. This encodes CASSSRGQETQYF.

The chain joins TRBV5-1 to TRBJ1-5; D is unresolved. There are 14 residues in the CDR3. Germline V lookup: CDR1 SGHRS, CDR2 YFSETQ. Trimming took off 0 bases at V and 4 bases at J, with 8 bases between the two ends. This chain's CDR3 is CASSLDGVNQPQHF. CDR3 DNA sequence: TGCGCCAGCAGCTTGGACGGGGTAAATCAGCCCCAGCATTTT.

The rearrangement uses TRBV5-1 and TRBJ2-1; 15 bases map to TRBD2. J lost 0 bases, V lost 3 bases, and 4 bases had no gene match. The CDR3 runs 18 residues. The germline V gene encodes CDR1 SGHRS and CDR2 YFSETQ. In nucleotides, the CDR3 is TGCGCCAGCAGCTCGGGACTAGCGGGAGGCTTCTCCTACAATGAGCAGTTCTTC. The encoded protein is CASSSGLAGGFSYNEQFF.

This clone was seen more than once but under ten times. The V gene is TRBV7-6, the J gene TRBJ1-1; no clear D. Germline V gene data show CDR1 as SGHVS and CDR2 as FNYEAQ. There are 14 residues in the CDR3. V was cut by 3 bases and J by 6 bases, with 14 bases left in between. As DNA, the CDR3 is TGTGCCAGCAGCTTGCCAGCGGTTTCTCCTGAAGCTTTCTTT. This gives the protein CASSLPAVSPEAFF.

The chain combines TRBV4-1 with TRBJ2-1; D remains ambiguous. This CDR3 is built from 14 residues. Germline CDR1 MGHRA, CDR2 YSYEKL. With 0 bases removed from V and 9 bases from J, the gap between germline ends came to 12 bases. The CDR3 is CASSQDRFLSEQFF. The CDR3 DNA follows: TGCGCCAGCAGCCAAGATCGGTTTCTGAGTGAGCAGTTCTTC.

The V and J genes are TRBV14 and TRBJ2-3; TRBD2 aligns across 8 bases. The germline V gene encodes CDR1 SGHDN and CDR2 FVKESK. V dropped 4 bases and J dropped 1; count of bases not matched to a gene: 7. This CDR3 is built from 16 residues. The CDR3 here is CASSPFSGGGTDTQYF. The CDR3 DNA follows: TGTGCCAGCAGCCCTTTTTCCGGGGGGGGCACAGATACGCAGTATTTT.

The chain employs TRBV28 and TRBJ2-1; a possible D gene is TRBD2 (5 bases). V lost 5 bases, J lost 3 bases, and 11 bases lay in between. Germline lookup yields CDR1 MDHEN and CDR2 SYDVKM. The CDR3 runs 14 residues. CDR3 sequence reads: CASSPSSYYNEQFF. DNA of the CDR3: TGTGCCAGCAGTCCATCTAGCTACTACAATGAGCAGTTCTTC.

V is TRBV15 and J is TRBJ2-2; a weak D match, TRBD2 (6 bases). Germline loops: CDR1 LNHNV, CDR2 YYDKDF (reference sequence). This CDR3 comprises 14 residues. V was clipped by 5 bases and J by 7 bases, with 14 bases between them. The CDR3 DNA reads as TGTGCCACCAGCCCCACGTCGGGGGTCGGGGAGCTGTTTTTT. Protein sequence: CATSPTSGVGELFF.

This sequence joins TRBV7-2 and TRBJ2-1; no definite D call. V was pared by 4 bases and J by 4 bases, with 11 bases between. CDR1 SGHTA and CDR2 FQGNSA come from the germline V gene. CDR3 length: 14 amino acids. CDR3 bases: TGTGCCAGCAGCTCTAGGAGCCGGTACAATGAGCAGTTCTTC. Its translation: CASSSRSRYNEQFF.

The sample holds a few counts of this clone. V and J are TRBV7-9 and TRBJ1-5; D is possibly TRBD1 (5 bases). Germline loops: CDR1 SEHNR, CDR2 FQNEAQ (reference sequence). The V and J ends lost 5 bases and 2 bases respectively, with 16 bases between them. CDR3 length: 16 residues. CDR3 region: CASSTNQGTGNQPQHF. Written as DNA, the CDR3 is TGTGCCAGCAGCACGAACCAGGGTACGGGCAATCAGCCCCAGCATTTT.

This clone has more than one count but fewer than ten. V and J are TRBV25-1 and TRBJ2-5, with D possibly being TRBD1 (5 bases). The CDR3 has 18 amino acids. Germline lookup yields CDR1 MGHDK and CDR2 SYGVNS. V was clipped by 5 bases and J by 1 base, with 23 bases between them. The CDR3 DNA is TGTGCCAGCAGTTACCAATTCAGGGTAGGAAGGGGCCAAGAGACCCAGTACTTC. Translation: CASSYQFRVGRGQETQYF.

In its sample, this clone was seen a few times. The J gene is TRBJ2-3, the V gene TRBV14; tentatively, D is TRBD2 (6 bases). Between the trimmed V and J ends, which lost 4 bases and 0 bases, there was a span of 11 bases. The CDR3 consists of 15 residues. Looked up from germline, CDR1 is SGHDN and CDR2 is FVKESK. CDR3 nucleotide sequence: TGTGCCAGCAGCCCCCGGGACTCTAGCACAGATACGCAGTATTTT. Amino acids: CASSPRDSSTDTQYF.

The chain recombines TRBV6-6 with TRBJ2-2; D may be TRBD2 (6 bases). This CDR3 region has 15 residues. Trimming left V 7 bases short and J 3 bases short, with 15 bases between. The germline V gene encodes CDR1 MNHNY and CDR2 SVGAGI (reference sequence). The DNA of the CDR3 is TGTGCCAGCAACAAGGCAAGGGAGGACACCGGGGAGCTGTTTTTT. This sequence encodes CASNKAREDTGELFF.